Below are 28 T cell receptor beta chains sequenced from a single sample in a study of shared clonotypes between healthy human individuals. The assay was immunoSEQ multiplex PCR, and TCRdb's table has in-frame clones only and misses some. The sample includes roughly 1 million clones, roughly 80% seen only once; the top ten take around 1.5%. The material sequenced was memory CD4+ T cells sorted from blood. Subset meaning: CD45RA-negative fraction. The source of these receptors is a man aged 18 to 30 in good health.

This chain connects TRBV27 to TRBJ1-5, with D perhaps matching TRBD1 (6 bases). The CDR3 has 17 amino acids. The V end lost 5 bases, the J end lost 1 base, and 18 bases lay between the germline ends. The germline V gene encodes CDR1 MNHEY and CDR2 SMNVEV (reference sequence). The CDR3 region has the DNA TGTGCCAGCAGTCCCGAGGCGGGGGCGCGGAGCAATCAGCCCCAGCATTTT. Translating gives CASSPEAGARSNQPQHF.

The CDR3 DNA reads TGTGCTAGTGGTTTGGTAAGGCGGGACAGTTACAATGAGCAGTTCTTC. Its translation: CASGLVRRDSYNEQFF. The chain joins TRBV12-5 to TRBJ2-1, with D perhaps matching TRBD1 (7 bases). The CDR3 runs to 16 residues. Germline CDR1 reads LGHNT; CDR2 reads FRNRAP. Trimming removed 0 bases from V and 4 bases from J, with 13 bases in between.

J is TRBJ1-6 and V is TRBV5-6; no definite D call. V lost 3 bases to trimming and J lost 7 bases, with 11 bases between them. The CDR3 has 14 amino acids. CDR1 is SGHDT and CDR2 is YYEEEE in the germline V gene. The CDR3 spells CASSSPTDNSPLHF. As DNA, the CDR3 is TGTGCCAGCAGCTCCCCCACCGACAATTCACCCCTCCACTTT.

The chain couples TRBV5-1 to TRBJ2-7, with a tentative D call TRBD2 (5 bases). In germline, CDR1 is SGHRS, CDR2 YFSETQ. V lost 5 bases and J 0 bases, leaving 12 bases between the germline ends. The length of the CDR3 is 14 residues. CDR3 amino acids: CASRRERASYEQYF. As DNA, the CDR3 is TGCGCCAGCAGACGGGAAAGAGCCTCCTACGAGCAGTACTTC.

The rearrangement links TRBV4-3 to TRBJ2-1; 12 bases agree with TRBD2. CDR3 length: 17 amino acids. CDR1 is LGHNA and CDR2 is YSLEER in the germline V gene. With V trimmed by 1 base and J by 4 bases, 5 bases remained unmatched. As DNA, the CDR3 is TGCGCCAGCAGCCAAGGCCTTGGACTAGCGGGATACAATGAGCAGTTCTTC. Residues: CASSQGLGLAGYNEQFF.

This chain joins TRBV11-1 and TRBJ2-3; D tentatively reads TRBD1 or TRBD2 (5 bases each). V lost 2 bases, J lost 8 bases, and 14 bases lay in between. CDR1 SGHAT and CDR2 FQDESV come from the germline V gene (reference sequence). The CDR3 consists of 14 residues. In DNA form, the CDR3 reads TGTGCCAGCAGCTTACCCGAACGGGGCCCTACGCAGTATTTT. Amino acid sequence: CASSLPERGPTQYF.

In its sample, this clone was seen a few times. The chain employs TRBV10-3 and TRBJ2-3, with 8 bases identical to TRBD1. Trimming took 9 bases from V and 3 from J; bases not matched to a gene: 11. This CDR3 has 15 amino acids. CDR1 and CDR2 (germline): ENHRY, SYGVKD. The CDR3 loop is CAIGPTGARTDTQYF. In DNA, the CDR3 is TGTGCCATTGGCCCGACAGGGGCTAGAACAGATACGCAGTATTTT.

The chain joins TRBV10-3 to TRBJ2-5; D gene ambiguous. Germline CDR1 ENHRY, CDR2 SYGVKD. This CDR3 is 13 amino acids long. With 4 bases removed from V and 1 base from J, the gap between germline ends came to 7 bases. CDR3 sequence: CAISAGFQETQYF. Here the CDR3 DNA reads TGTGCCATCAGTGCCGGATTCCAAGAGACCCAGTACTTC.

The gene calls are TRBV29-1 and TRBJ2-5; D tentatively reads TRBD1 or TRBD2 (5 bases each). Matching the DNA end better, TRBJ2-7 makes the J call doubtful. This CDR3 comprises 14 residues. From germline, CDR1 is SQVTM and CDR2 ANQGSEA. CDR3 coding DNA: TGCAGCGGAATCGTCGGGGCAGGGTGGTACGAGCAGTACTTC. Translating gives CSGIVGAGWYEQYF.

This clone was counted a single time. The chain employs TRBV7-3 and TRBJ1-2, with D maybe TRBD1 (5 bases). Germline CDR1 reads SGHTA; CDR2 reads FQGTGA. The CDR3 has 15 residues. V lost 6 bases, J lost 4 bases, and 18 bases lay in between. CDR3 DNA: TGTGCCAGCAGGGGAGGGGCGGATACGCGCTATGGCTACACCTTC. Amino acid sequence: CASRGGADTRYGYTF.

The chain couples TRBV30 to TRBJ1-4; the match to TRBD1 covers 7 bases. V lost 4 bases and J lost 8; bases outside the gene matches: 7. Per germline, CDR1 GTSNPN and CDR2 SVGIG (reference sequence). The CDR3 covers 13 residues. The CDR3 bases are TGTGCCTGGAAGGGGGCGAGCGGGGAAAAACTGTTTTTT. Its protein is CAWKGASGEKLFF. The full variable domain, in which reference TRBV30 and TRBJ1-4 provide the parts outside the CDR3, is SQTIHQWPATLVQPVGSPLSLECTVEGTSNPNLYWYRQAAGRGLQLLFYSVGIGQISSEVPQNLSASRPQDRQFILSSKKLLLSDSGFYLCAWKGASGEKLFFGSGTQLSVL.

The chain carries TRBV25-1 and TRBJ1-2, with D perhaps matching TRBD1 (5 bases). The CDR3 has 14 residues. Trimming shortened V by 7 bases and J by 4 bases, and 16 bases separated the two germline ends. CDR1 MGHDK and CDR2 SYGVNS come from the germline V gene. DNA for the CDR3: TGTGCCAGCACCGCGGCAGGTGGGGGCTATGGCTACACCTTC. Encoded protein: CASTAAGGGYGYTF.

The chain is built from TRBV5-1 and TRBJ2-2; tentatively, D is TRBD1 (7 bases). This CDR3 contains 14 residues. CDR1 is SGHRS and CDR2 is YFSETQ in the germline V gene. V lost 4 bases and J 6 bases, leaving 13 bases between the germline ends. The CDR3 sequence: CASSAGTEAGELFF. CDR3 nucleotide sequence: TGCGCCAGCAGCGCGGGGACAGAAGCCGGGGAGCTGTTTTTT.

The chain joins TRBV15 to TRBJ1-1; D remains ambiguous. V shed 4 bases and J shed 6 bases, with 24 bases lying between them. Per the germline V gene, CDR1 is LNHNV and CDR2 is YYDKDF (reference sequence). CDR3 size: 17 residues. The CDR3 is CATSTLSGFSIAPEAFF. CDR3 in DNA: TGTGCCACCAGCACGTTATCAGGCTTCTCTATAGCCCCTGAAGCTTTCTTT.

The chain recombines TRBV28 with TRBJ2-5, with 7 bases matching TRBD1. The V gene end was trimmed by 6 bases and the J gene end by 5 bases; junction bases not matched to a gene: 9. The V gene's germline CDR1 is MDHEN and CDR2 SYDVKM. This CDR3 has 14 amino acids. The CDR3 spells CASSFPDRDETQYF. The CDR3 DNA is TGTGCCAGCAGCTTCCCAGACAGGGATGAGACCCAGTACTTC.

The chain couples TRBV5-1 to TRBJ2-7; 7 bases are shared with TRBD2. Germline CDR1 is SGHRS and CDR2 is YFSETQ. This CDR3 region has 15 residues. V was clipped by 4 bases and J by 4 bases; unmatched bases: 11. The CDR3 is CASSLNPGGPYEQYF. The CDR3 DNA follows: TGCGCCAGCAGCCTCAACCCGGGAGGCCCTTACGAGCAGTACTTC.

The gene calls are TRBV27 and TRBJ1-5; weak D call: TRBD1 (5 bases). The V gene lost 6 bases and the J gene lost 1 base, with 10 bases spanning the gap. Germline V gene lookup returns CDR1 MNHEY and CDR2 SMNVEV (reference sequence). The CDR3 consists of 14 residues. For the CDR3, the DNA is TGTGCCAGCAGGACCAGGGAAAGCAATCAGCCCCAGCATTTT. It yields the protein CASRTRESNQPQHF.

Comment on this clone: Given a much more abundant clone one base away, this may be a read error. As DNA, the CDR3 is TGTGCCAGCAGCCCGGGACAGCCTAATGAAAAACTGTTTTTT. Amino acids: CASSPGQPNEKLFF. The gene calls are TRBV5-8 and TRBJ1-4; 7 bases are shared with TRBD1. The V gene end was trimmed by 4 bases and the J gene end by 3 bases; junction bases not matched to a gene: 3. CDR1 SGHTS and CDR2 YDEGEE come from the germline V gene. This CDR3 has 14 residues.

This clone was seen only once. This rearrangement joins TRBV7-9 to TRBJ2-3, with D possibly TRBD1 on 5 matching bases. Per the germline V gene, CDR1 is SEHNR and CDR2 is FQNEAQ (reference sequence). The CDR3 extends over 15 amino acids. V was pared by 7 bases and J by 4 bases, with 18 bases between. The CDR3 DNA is TGTGCCAGCAACCCTCGGCAGGGCGGAGCAGATACGCAGTATTTT. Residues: CASNPRQGGADTQYF.

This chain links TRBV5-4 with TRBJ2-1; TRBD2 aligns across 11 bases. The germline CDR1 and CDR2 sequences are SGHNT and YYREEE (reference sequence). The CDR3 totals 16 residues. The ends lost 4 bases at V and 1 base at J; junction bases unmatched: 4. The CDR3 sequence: CASSRGTSGSYNEQFF. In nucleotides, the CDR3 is TGTGCCAGCAGCCGTGGGACTAGCGGTTCCTACAATGAGCAGTTCTTC.

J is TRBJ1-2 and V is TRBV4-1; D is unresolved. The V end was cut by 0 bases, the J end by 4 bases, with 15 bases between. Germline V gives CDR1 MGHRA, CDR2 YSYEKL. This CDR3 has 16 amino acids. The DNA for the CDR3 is TGCGCCAGCAGCCAAGATACCGGGATTTTAGCCTATGGCTACACCTTC. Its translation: CASSQDTGILAYGYTF.

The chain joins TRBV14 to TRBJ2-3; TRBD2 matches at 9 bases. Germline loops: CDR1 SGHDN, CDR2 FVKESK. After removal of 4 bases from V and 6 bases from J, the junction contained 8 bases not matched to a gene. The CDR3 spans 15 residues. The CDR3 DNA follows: TGTGCCAGCAGCCCAACTAGCGGGCGGTGGGATACGCAGTATTTT. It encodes CASSPTSGRWDTQYF. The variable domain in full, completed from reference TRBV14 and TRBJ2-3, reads EAGVTQFPSHSVIEKGQTVTLRCDPISGHDNLYWYRRVMGKEIKFLLHFVKESKQDESGMPNNRFLAERTGGTYSTLKVQPAELEDSGVYFCASSPTSGRWDTQYFGPGTRLTVL.

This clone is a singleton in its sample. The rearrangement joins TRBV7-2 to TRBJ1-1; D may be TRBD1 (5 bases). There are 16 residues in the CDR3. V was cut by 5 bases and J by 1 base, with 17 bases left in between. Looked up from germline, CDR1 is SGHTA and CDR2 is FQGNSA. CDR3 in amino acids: CASSPRRGGENTEAFF. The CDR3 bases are TGTGCCAGCAGCCCCCGAAGGGGTGGGGAGAACACTGAAGCTTTCTTT.

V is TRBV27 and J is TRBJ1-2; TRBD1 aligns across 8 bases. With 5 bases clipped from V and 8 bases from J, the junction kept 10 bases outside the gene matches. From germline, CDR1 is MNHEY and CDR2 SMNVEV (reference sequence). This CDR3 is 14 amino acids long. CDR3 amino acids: CASSHRQGARGYTF. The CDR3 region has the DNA TGTGCCAGCAGTCACCGGCAGGGGGCTCGGGGCTACACCTTC.

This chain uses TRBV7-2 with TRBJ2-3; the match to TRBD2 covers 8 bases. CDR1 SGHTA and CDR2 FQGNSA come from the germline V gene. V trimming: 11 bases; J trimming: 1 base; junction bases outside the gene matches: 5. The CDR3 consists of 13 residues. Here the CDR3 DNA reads TGTGCCGTTGAGCGGGAGCGCACAGATACGCAGTATTTT. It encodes CAVERERTDTQYF.

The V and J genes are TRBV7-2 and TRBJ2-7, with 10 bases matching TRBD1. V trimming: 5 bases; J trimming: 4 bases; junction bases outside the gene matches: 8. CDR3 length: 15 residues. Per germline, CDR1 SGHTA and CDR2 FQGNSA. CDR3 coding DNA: TGTGCCAGCAGCCCACGCGGACAGGGGGTTTACGAGCAGTACTTC. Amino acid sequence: CASSPRGQGVYEQYF.

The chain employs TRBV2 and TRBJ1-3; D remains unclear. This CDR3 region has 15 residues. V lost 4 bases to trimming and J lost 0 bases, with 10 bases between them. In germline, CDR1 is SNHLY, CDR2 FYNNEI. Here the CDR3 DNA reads TGTGCCAGCAGTGGGCAGGCCGGCTCTGGAAACACCATATATTTT. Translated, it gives CASSGQAGSGNTIYF.

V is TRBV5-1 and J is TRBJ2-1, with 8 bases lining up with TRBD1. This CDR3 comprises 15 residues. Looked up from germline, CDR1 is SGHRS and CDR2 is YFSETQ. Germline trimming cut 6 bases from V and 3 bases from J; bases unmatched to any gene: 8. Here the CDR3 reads CASNAEQGGYNEQFF. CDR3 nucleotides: TGCGCCAGCAACGCGGAACAGGGGGGCTACAATGAGCAGTTCTTC.